This entry features one T cell receptor beta chain sequence. The assay was immunoSEQ multiplex PCR, and TCRdb's table has in-frame clones only and misses some. In the table there are about 2.2 million clones, 80% to 95% of which are singletons. Naive CD8 cells lacked CD45RO, underwent positive selection for CCR7 and left out terminally differentiated effector memory CD45RA+ cells. These data originate in a study of shared clonotypes between healthy human individuals. V lost 1 base and J lost 4, with 13 bases in between. CDR1 MNHEY and CDR2 SMNVEV come from the germline V gene (reference sequence). The CDR3 spans 15 residues.

The V and J genes are TRBV27 and TRBJ1-1; possibly TRBD1 for D (5 bases). The sequence derives from a man between 18 and 35 years old in good health. Some clones in this sample may be carry-over from other donors' samples. Sequenced input: naive CD8+ T cells from PBMCs. CDR3 region: CASSLFGRGGTEAFF. CDR3 DNA: TGTGCCAGCAGTTTATTCGGTCGGGGCGGCACTGAAGCTTTCTTT.